These T cell receptor beta chains were read from a single sample in a study of T-cell memory formation after mild COVID-19. TCRdb ran MiXCR on the 5' RACE reads and lists one entry per CDR3 protein. The sample lists 450,000 to 650,000 distinct CDR3 sequences, about 22% occurring once. Sequenced: PBMCs or a T cell subset sorted from them (not recorded which). Receptors originate from an adult woman who had mild COVID-19 (a few samples of this study predate the infection). Cell type and time point are not known. CDR3s leave out the opening cysteine and the closing phenylalanine or tryptophan.

j_call,v_call,cdr3_aa
TRBJ2-4,TRBV15,ATSGSRGVKNIQY
TRBJ2-7,TRBV24-1,ATSDPTRTGEQY
TRBJ1-1,TRBV5-1,ASSLMGQANTEAF
TRBJ1-1,TRBV7-9,ASSSIDQGANTEAF
TRBJ2-7,TRBV20-1,SAELATYEQY
TRBJ1-1,TRBV6-5,ASNPDGVNTEAF
TRBJ2-5,TRBV5-5,ASSLTPGPSQETQY
TRBJ2-5,TRBV2,ASSEAAGGRETQY
TRBJ2-1,TRBV4-1,ASSQVGTASYNEQF
TRBJ2-7,TRBV6-6,ASSVGGQGNYEQY
TRBJ2-5,TRBV24-1,ATSEPTGGRETQY
TRBJ1-3,TRBV6-1,ASSERSQGASSGNTIY
TRBJ2-7,TRBV18,ASSPPTFNTYEQY
TRBJ2-7,TRBV6-5,ASNDPSGGSYEQY
TRBJ1-3,TRBV5-1,ASSFAGAGNTIY
TRBJ2-6,TRBV7-2,ASSRGQGRAGANVLT
TRBJ2-4,TRBV11-2,ASSQREGLGNIQY
TRBJ2-3,TRBV5-1,ASSLWTVDVHTDTQY
TRBJ2-7,TRBV5-1,ASSLGAASYEQY
TRBJ2-1,TRBV5-1,ASSAPGRPFYNEQF
TRBJ1-5,TRBV4-1,ASSLMAEGSGNQPQH
TRBJ2-1,TRBV7-3,ASSLGFKGIDEQF
TRBJ1-1,TRBV7-9,ASSLLGQGSPEAF
TRBJ2-4,TRBV6-2/TRBV6-3,ATANHGDLAKNIQY
TRBJ1-5,TRBV6-2/TRBV6-3,ASSSSGTGAQPQH
TRBJ2-1,TRBV6-5,ASSLRTSVPNEQF
TRBJ2-6,TRBV30,AWSRGGESGANVLT
TRBJ1-1,TRBV5-5,ASSLEHRATEAF
TRBJ2-3,TRBV24-1,ATSDFTAGHTDTQY
TRBJ1-1,TRBV7-3,ASSSNGGQKTF
TRBJ2-5,TRBV7-2,ASSLGGTDQETQY
TRBJ1-2,TRBV5-1,ASTRTGANYGYT
TRBJ2-5,TRBV20-1,SARGGHQETQY
TRBJ2-3,TRBV19,ASSPQGAGTDTQY
TRBJ2-2,TRBV27,ASSFWLAGTTGELF
TRBJ1-2,TRBV7-9,ASSSLRQGAWGYT
TRBJ2-2,TRBV11-2,ASSILGPRAGELF
TRBJ1-1,TRBV2,ASRLRGGMNTEAF
TRBJ2-5,TRBV7-2,ASSLGLAGPSAQY
TRBJ2-5,TRBV25-1,ASSSVGPGINLS
TRBJ2-3,TRBV20-1,SARGDVFGGTDTQY
TRBJ2-7,TRBV10-3,ATQRGFYEQY
TRBJ2-3,TRBV4-2,ASSPAAADTQY
TRBJ1-4,TRBV19,ASSGTGGGYEKLF
TRBJ2-7,TRBV7-2,ASSLAVSVREQY